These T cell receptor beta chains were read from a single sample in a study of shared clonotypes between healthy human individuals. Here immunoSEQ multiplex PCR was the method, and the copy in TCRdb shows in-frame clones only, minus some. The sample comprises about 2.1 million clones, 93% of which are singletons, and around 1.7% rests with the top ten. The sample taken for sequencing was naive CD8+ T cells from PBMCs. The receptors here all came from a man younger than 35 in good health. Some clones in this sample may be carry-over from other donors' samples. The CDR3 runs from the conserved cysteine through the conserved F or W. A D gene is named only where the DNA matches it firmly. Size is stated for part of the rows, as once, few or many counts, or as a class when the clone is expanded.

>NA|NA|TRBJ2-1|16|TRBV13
TGTGCCAGCAGCCGACCCCGGGGGAGCTCCTACAATGAGCAGTTCTTC
CASSRPRGSSYNEQFF
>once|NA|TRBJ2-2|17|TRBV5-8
TGTGCCAGCAGCTTGGGGGGAAACGAGACGAACACCGGGGAGCTGTTTTTT
CASSLGGNETNTGELFF
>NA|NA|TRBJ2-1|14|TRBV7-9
TGTGCCAGCAGCGCAGCTACAGGTCTTGGTGAGCAGTTCTTC
CASSAATGLGEQFF
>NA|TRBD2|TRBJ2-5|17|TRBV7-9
TGTGCCAGCAGCTTAATTCGTAGCGGGATAACTAGGGAGACCCAGTACTTC
CASSLIRSGITRETQYF
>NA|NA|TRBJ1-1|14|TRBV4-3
TGCGCCAGCAGCCAAGATAAGGTGAACACTGAAGCTTTCTTT
CASSQDKVNTEAFF
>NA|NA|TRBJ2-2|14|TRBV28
TGTGCCAGCAGTACCTCTGGGGGGACCGGGGAGCTGTTTTTT
CASSTSGGTGELFF
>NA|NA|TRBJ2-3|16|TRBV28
TGTGCCAGCCAGGGGTTGCGATTTTCTAGCACAGATACGCAGTATTTT
CASQGLRFSSTDTQYF
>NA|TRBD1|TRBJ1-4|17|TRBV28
TGTGCCAGCAGTTCGCTACAGGGGGCCTTCTATAATGAAAAACTGTTTTTT
CASSSLQGAFYNEKLFF
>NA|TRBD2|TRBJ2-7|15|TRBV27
TGTGCCAGCAAGGAGGGACTAGCGGAGAACTACGAGCAGTACTTC
CASKEGLAENYEQYF
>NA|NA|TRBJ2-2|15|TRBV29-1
TGCAGCGCCAACACAGGTCCTGCGAGCACCGGGGAGCTGTTTTTT
CSANTGPASTGELFF
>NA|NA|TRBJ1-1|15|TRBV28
TGTGCCAGCAGTTTAGTAACCAGGCTGAACACTGAAGCTTTCTTT
CASSLVTRLNTEAFF
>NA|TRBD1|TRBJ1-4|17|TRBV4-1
TGCGCCAGCAGGCATATTGGACAGGGTGGAACTAATGAAAAACTGTTTTTT
CASRHIGQGGTNEKLFF
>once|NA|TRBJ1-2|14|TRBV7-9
TGTGCCAGCAGCTTAGCCGCAGCTCACTATGGCTACACCTTC
CASSLAAAHYGYTF
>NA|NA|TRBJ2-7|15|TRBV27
TGTGCCAGCAGTTTATCACCAGGGAGGTCCTACGAGCAGTACTTC
CASSLSPGRSYEQYF
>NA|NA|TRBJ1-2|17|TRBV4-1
TGCGCCAGCAGCCAAGAGCCTGGGGAATGGGGGTGGTTTGGCTACACCTTC
CASSQEPGEWGWFGYTF
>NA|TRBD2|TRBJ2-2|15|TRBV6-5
TGTGCCAGCAGTTACCCAGCGGGAGCACCCGGGGAGCTGTTTTTT
CASSYPAGAPGELFF
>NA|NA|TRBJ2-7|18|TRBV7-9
TGTGCCAGCAGCTTATTTGGGACAACTCCCCGGGTAGACTACGAGCAGTACTTC
CASSLFGTTPRVDYEQYF
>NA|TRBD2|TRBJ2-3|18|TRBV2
TGTGCCAGCACTACGCCCGGGACTACATACCACTACACAGATACGCAGTATTTT
CASTTPGTTYHYTDTQYF
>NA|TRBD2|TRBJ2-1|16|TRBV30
TGTGCCTGCACGCCGCTTAGCGGGAGGGCGAACAATGAGCAGTTCTTC
CACTPLSGRANNEQFF
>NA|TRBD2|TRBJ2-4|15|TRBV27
TGTGCCAGCAGCCCTTGGGGGGGTATCAAAAACATTCAGTACTTC
CASSPWGGIKNIQYF
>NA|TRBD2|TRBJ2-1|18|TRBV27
TGTGCCAGCAGGGGACATTGGACTAGCGCGAGCTCCTACAATGAGCAGTTCTTC
CASRGHWTSASSYNEQFF
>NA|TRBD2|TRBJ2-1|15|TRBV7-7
TGTGCCATCTCTAGCGGGTTGAGCTCCTACAATGAGCAGTTCTTC
CAISSGLSSYNEQFF
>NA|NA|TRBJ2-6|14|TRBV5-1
TGCGCCAGCAGCTTGGATTCTGGGGCCAACGTCCTGACTTTC
CASSLDSGANVLTF
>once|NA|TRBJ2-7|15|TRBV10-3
TGTGCCATCAGAAAGGGACTCCCAGGCCGCTACGAGCAGTACTTC
CAIRKGLPGRYEQYF
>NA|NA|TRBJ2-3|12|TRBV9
TGTGCCAGCAGCCCGAACACAGATACGCAGTATTTT
CASSPNTDTQYF